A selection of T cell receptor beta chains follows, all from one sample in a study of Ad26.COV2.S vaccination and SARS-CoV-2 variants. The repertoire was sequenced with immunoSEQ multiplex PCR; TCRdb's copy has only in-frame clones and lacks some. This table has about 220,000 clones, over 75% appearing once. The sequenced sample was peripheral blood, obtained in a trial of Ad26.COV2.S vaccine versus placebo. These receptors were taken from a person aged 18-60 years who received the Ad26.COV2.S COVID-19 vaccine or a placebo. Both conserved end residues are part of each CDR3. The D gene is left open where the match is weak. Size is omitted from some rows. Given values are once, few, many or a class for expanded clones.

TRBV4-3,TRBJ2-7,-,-,CASSQATAASYEQYF,TGCGCCAGCAGCCAAGCTACTGCGGCCTCCTACGAGCAGTACTTC
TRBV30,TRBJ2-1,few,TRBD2,CAWSKAGTRQFF,TGTGCCTGGAGCAAGGCGGGGACTAGGCAGTTCTTC
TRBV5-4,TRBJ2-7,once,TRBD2,CASSSGLAVYEQYF,TGTGCCAGCAGCTCGGGACTAGCGGTTTACGAGCAGTACTTC
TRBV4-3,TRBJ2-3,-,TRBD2,CASSLGTSGGSSTDTQYF,TGCGCCAGCAGCCTCGGGACTAGCGGGGGCTCTAGCACAGATACGCAGTATTTT
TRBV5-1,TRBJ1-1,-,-,CASSRQDTEAFF,TGCGCCAGCAGCCGACAGGACACTGAAGCTTTCTTT
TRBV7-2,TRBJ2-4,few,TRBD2,CASSLDGISGGRGNIQYF,TGTGCCAGCAGCTTAGATGGGATTAGCGGGGGCCGGGGAAACATTCAGTACTTC
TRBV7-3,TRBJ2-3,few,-,CASSLQASSTDTQYF,TGTGCCAGCAGCCTACAGGCCTCTAGCACAGATACGCAGTATTTT
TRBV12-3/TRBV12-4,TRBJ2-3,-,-,CASRPGTDTQYF,TGTGCCAGTCGGCCAGGCACAGATACGCAGTATTTT
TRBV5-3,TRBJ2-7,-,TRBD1,CARNRTGQATYEQYF,TGTGCCAGAAATAGAACGGGACAGGCCACCTACGAGCAGTACTTC
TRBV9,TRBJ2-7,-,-,CASSVGPIPYEQYF,TGTGCCAGCAGCGTTGGCCCCATCCCCTACGAGCAGTACTTC
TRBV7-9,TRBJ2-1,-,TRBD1,CASSLDRLGTGGRGEQFF,TGTGCCAGCAGCTTAGACAGGCTAGGGACAGGGGGTAGAGGTGAGCAGTTCTTC
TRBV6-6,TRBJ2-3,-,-,CASSWGTTDTQYF,TGTGCCAGCAGTTGGGGCACCACGGATACGCAGTATTTT
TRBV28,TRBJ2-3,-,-,CASSYSDTQYF,TGTGCCAGCAGTTACTCCGATACGCAGTATTTT
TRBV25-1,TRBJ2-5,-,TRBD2,CASSGRGGDGKETQYF,TGTGCCAGCAGTGGACGTGGGGGGGATGGTAAGGAGACCCAGTACTTC
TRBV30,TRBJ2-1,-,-,CAWSRKRWRGGNNEQFF,TGTGCCTGGAGCCGTAAAAGGTGGAGAGGGGGAAACAATGAGCAGTTCTTC
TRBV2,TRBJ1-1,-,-,CASTRELNTEAFF,TGTGCCAGCACACGGGAATTGAACACTGAAGCTTTCTTT
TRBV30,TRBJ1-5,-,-,CALGDDYSNQPQHF,TGTGCCTTAGGGGATGATTATAGCAATCAGCCCCAGCATTTT
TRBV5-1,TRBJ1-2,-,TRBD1,CASSLRDRGFYTF,TGCGCCAGCAGCCTCCGGGACAGGGGGTTTTACACCTTC
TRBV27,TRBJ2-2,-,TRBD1,CASSFPDRGGRGELFF,TGTGCCAGCAGTTTCCCGGACAGGGGGGGACGCGGGGAGCTGTTTTTT
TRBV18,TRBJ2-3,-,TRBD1,CASSPRTGLPDTQYF,TGTGCCAGCTCACCCCGGACAGGGTTGCCAGATACGCAGTATTTT
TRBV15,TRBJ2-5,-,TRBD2,CATSRLAEETQYF,TGTGCCACCAGCAGACTAGCGGAAGAGACCCAGTACTTC
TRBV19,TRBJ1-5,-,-,CASTIRGIGQPRHF,TGTGCCAGTACCATTCGGGGGATTGGCCAGCCCCGGCATTTT